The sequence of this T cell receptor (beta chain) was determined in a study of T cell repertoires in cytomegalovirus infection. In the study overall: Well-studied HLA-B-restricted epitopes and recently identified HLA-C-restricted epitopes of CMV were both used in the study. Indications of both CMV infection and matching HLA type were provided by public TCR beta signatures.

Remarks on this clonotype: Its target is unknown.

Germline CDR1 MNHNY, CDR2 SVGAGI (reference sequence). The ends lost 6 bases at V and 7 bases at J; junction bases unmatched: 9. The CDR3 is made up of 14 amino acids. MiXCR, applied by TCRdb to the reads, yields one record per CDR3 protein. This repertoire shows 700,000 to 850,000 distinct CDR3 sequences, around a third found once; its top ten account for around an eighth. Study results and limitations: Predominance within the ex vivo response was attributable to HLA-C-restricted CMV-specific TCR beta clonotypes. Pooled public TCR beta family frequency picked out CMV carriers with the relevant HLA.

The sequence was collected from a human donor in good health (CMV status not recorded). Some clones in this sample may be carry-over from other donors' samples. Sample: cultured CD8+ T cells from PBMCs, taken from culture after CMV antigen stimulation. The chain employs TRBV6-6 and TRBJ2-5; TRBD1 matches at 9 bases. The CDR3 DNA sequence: TGTGCCAGCAGCTACGGGACAGGGCAGGGGACCCAGTACTTC. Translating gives CASSYGTGQGTQYF.